Below, 23 T cell receptor beta chains from the same sample are listed, as sequenced in a study of cytomegalovirus exposure and HLA in healthy donors. In the PCR, 60 Vbeta and 13 Jbeta primers were used. Assay: immunoSEQ multiplex PCR; the TCRdb copy retains only in-frame clones and omits some. The sample holds roughly 200,000 clones, approximately 82% seen once. The specimen was PBMCs. These receptor sequences come from a woman aged 18-29 years in good health and CMV-seronegative.

This clone has just one count. The CDR3 DNA reads TGCAGCGCACAGATCCAGGGATCACCCCTCCACTTT. Protein product: CSAQIQGSPLHF. This chain links TRBV29-1 with TRBJ1-6, with a weak D call TRBD1 (5 bases). There are 12 residues in the CDR3. Germline V gives CDR1 SQVTM, CDR2 ANQGSEA. Trimming stripped 7 bases from V and 10 bases from J, with 14 bases between.

The chain carries TRBV30 and TRBJ1-6; D is ambiguous. V shed 4 bases and J shed 9 bases, with 10 bases lying between them. CDR3 size: 12 residues. In germline, CDR1 is GTSNPN, CDR2 SVGIG (reference sequence). This CDR3 reads CAWTPRGSPLHF. The CDR3 DNA is TGTGCCTGGACTCCTCGGGGTTCACCCCTCCACTTT.

This chain joins TRBV30 and TRBJ2-3; D unresolved. V was trimmed by 0 bases and J by 5 bases, leaving 9 bases between them. CDR1 GTSNPN and CDR2 SVGIG come from the germline V gene (reference sequence). This CDR3 contains 13 residues. CDR3 DNA sequence: TGTGCCTGGAGTGTACGGGTGAGAGATACGCAGTATTTT. Translated, it gives CAWSVRVRDTQYF.

The genes are TRBV5-1 and TRBJ1-1, with D hard to call. CDR3 length: 13 residues. V lost 4 bases to trimming and J lost 0 bases, with 7 bases between them. CDR1 and CDR2 (germline): SGHRS, YFSETQ. The CDR3 region is CASSPSVNTEAFF. DNA of the CDR3: TGCGCCAGCAGCCCCAGCGTGAACACTGAAGCTTTCTTT.

The V and J genes are TRBV20-1 and TRBJ1-2, with unresolved D. The germline gives CDR1 DFQATT, CDR2 SNEGSKA (reference sequence). The V end lost 2 bases, the J end lost 2 bases, and 3 bases lay between the germline ends. The CDR3 covers 11 residues. CDR3 sequence: CSARRNYGYTF. The DNA for the CDR3 is TGCAGTGCTAGACGGAACTATGGCTACACCTTC.

This chain joins TRBV11-3 and TRBJ2-1, with TRBD1 matching over 7 bases. CDR1 and CDR2 (germline): SGHNT, YENEEA. The J segment lost 7 bases and the V segment lost 0 bases, leaving 9 bases of the junction unmatched. The CDR3 has 16 residues. The chain's CDR3 is CASSLDPGQVGNEQFF. The CDR3 DNA reads as TGTGCCAGCAGCTTAGATCCCGGACAGGTTGGGAATGAGCAGTTCTTC.

This clone was detected a few times. This chain connects TRBV29-1 to TRBJ1-1, with 7 bases identical to TRBD1. Trimming cost V 6 bases and J 0 bases; bases outside gene matches: 4. The CDR3 spans 13 residues. CDR1 is SQVTM, CDR2 ANQGSEA, per germline. For the CDR3, the DNA is TGCAGCGTCATGGGACAGATGAACACTGAAGCTTTCTTT. The encoded protein is CSVMGQMNTEAFF.

The rearrangement joins TRBV18 to TRBJ2-4; D call uncertain. Germline assignment: CDR1 KGHSH and CDR2 LQKENI. The germline V and J ends were trimmed by 10 bases and 0 bases, with 13 bases remaining between them. This CDR3 contains 14 residues. This CDR3 is CATSTEIAKNIQYF. CDR3 in DNA: TGTGCCACCTCCACCGAGATAGCCAAAAACATTCAGTACTTC. Using reference TRBV18 and TRBJ2-4 for the parts outside the CDR3, the full variable domain is NAGVMQNPRHLVRRRGQEARLRCSPMKGHSHVYWYRQLPEEGLKFMVYLQKENIIDESGMPKERFSAEFPKEGPSILRIQQVVRGDSAAYFCATSTEIAKNIQYFGAGTRLSVL.

This clone was picked up one time. At one of its ends the junction is not consistent with the germline gene, which may arise from a read error. The chain couples TRBV7-9 to TRBJ1-1; 9 bases are shared with TRBD1. The germline gives CDR1 SEHNR, CDR2 FQNEAQ (reference sequence). The CDR3 has 15 amino acids. The CDR3 DNA is TGTTCCAGCAGCTTCGGGACAGGGAGGGACACTGAAGCTTTCTTT. This encodes CSSSFGTGRDTEAFF.

The V and J genes are TRBV7-8 and TRBJ2-1; 8 bases map to TRBD2. V shed 0 bases, J shed 7 bases, and the junction held 2 bases outside the gene matches. CDR1 is SGHVS and CDR2 is FQNEAQ in the germline V gene. The CDR3 is 14 residues long. The CDR3 sequence: CASSLATSGNEQFF. As DNA, the CDR3 is TGTGCCAGCAGCTTAGCTACTAGCGGAAATGAGCAGTTCTTC.

The J gene is TRBJ1-2, the V gene TRBV2; no definite D call. V was trimmed by 3 bases and J by 3 bases, leaving 5 bases between them. CDR3 length: 12 residues. Germline V CDR1 and CDR2: SNHLY, FYNNEI. CDR3 sequence reads: CASSEADYGYTF. The CDR3 coding sequence is TGTGCCAGCAGTGAGGCGGACTATGGCTACACCTTC. The whole variable domain, remainder taken from reference TRBV2 and TRBJ1-2, is EPEVTQTPSHQVTQMGQEVILRCVPISNHLYFYWYRQILGQKVEFLVSFYNNEISEKSEIFDDQFSVERPDGSNFTLKIRSTKLEDSAMYFCASSEADYGYTFGSGTRLTVV.

V gene TRBV6-5 combines with J gene TRBJ1-3; the D is unclear. Trimming left V 4 bases short and J 9 bases short, with 10 bases between. This CDR3 is built from 12 residues. Germline V gene sequence: CDR1 MNHEY, CDR2 SVGAGI. CDR3 nucleotide sequence: TGTGCCAGCAGTTCGCCCTCGAGCACCATATATTTT. This translates into CASSSPSSTIYF.

This sequence joins TRBV19 and TRBJ1-6; D may be TRBD1 (6 bases). The CDR3 consists of 14 residues. Trimming took 7 bases from V and 13 from J, leaving 20 bases between them. The germline V gene has CDR1 LNHDA and CDR2 SQIVND (reference sequence). CDR3 residues: CASTGGQPLIPLHF. In nucleotides, the CDR3 is TGTGCCAGTACTGGAGGACAGCCGTTAATTCCCCTCCACTTT. Based on the CDR3 plus reference TRBV19 and TRBJ1-6, the full variable domain is DGGITQSPKYLFRKEGQNVTLSCEQNLNHDAMYWYRQDPGQGLRLIYYSQIVNDFQKGDIAEGYSVSREKKESFPLTVTSAQKNPTAFYLCASTGGQPLIPLHFGNGTRLTVT.

The V gene is TRBV15, the J gene TRBJ2-3; 8 bases are a match to TRBD1. Germline V gene sequence: CDR1 LNHNV, CDR2 YYDKDF (reference sequence). The CDR3 length is 15 residues. Germline trimming cut 2 bases from V and 5 bases from J; bases unmatched to any gene: 6. The CDR3 loop reads CATSRSRGRVDTQYF. The CDR3 DNA is TGTGCCACCAGCAGAAGCAGGGGGCGCGTAGATACGCAGTATTTT.

The chain recombines TRBV29-1 with TRBJ1-5; no definite D call. The CDR3 covers 12 residues. Germline CDR1 reads SQVTM; CDR2 reads ANQGSEA. With 7 bases removed from V and 6 bases from J, the gap between germline ends came to 13 bases. This CDR3 reads CSAWTEGQPQHF. In DNA form, the CDR3 reads TGCAGCGCATGGACGGAGGGTCAGCCCCAGCATTTT.

The chain is built from TRBV28 and TRBJ1-5; D remains ambiguous. This CDR3 has 18 residues. Germline-derived CDR1 and CDR2 are MDHEN and SYDVKM. Trimming cost V 4 bases and J 2 bases, with 21 bases left between them. This CDR3 is CASSSQKGNEAGNQPQHF. CDR3 DNA: TGTGCCAGCAGTTCCCAGAAAGGCAATGAAGCGGGCAATCAGCCCCAGCATTTT. Based on the CDR3 plus reference TRBV28 and TRBJ1-5, the full variable domain is DVKVTQSSRYLVKRTGEKVFLECVQDMDHENMFWYRQDPGLGLRLIYFSYDVKMKEKGDIPEGYSVSREKKERFSLILESASTNQTSMYLCASSSQKGNEAGNQPQHFGDGTRLSIL.

The V gene is TRBV14, the J gene TRBJ2-5, with 7 bases fitting TRBD2. This CDR3 has 14 residues. From germline, CDR1 is SGHDN and CDR2 FVKESK. J was trimmed by 10 bases and V by 2 bases; bases with no gene match: 10. The chain's CDR3 is CASSQLFPSGDQYF. CDR3 DNA: TGTGCCAGCAGCCAATTATTCCCCAGCGGGGACCAGTACTTC.

The chain links TRBV7-8 to TRBJ2-7, with 13 bases aligning to TRBD2. The CDR3 consists of 17 residues. Germline CDR1 is SGHVS and CDR2 is FQNEAQ. Trimming removed 1 base from V and 2 bases from J; junction bases left unmatched: 5. The CDR3 DNA is TGTGCCAGCAGCTTAGTTAGGACTAGCGGGGGACCCTACGAGCAGTACTTC. Its protein product is CASSLVRTSGGPYEQYF.

The V gene is TRBV30, the J gene TRBJ1-3; the match to TRBD1 covers 9 bases. J gave up 2 bases and V 2 bases, and 4 bases lay outside the gene matches. The CDR3 extends over 15 amino acids. Looked up from germline, CDR1 is GTSNPN and CDR2 is SVGIG (reference sequence). The CDR3 loop is CAWSNTGGPGNTIYF. CDR3 DNA sequence: TGTGCCTGGAGTAATACAGGGGGCCCTGGAAACACCATATATTTT.

The V gene is TRBV6-5, the J gene TRBJ2-5; no clear D gene. Per germline, CDR1 MNHEY and CDR2 SVGAGI. V lost 2 bases to trimming and J lost 0 bases, with 4 bases between them. This CDR3 comprises 13 residues. In DNA, the CDR3 is TGTGCCAGCAGTTACCAGAACCAAGAGACCCAGTACTTC. This gives the protein CASSYQNQETQYF.

This clone was observed once. The V call is TRBV14, the J call TRBJ2-3, with 7 nucleotides matching TRBD2. This CDR3 contains 17 residues. V lost 5 bases to trimming and J lost 0 bases; unmatched junction nucleotides: 11. CDR1 and CDR2 (germline): SGHDN, FVKESK. CDR3 in DNA: TGTGCCAGCAGCATTCGGGGACTAAGAACTAGCACAGATACGCAGTATTTT. It translates to CASSIRGLRTSTDTQYF.

This clone was seen a few times. This chain uses TRBV10-3 with TRBJ2-7; the match to TRBD2 covers 11 bases. V trimming: 6 bases; J trimming: 3 bases; junction bases outside the gene matches: 4. The CDR3 length is 14 residues. The germline CDR1 and CDR2 sequences are ENHRY and SYGVKD. In DNA, the CDR3 is TGTGCCATCAGCGATGGACTAGCGGGCTACGAGCAGTACTTC. This translates into CAISDGLAGYEQYF.

The chain recombines TRBV5-6 with TRBJ2-6; 11 positions match TRBD1. The CDR3 totals 19 residues. J was trimmed by 3 bases and V by 0 bases; bases with no gene match: 8. The germline V gene has CDR1 SGHDT and CDR2 YYEEEE. The CDR3 is CASSLGWDRGVSGANVLTF. Here the CDR3 DNA reads TGTGCCAGCAGCTTGGGCTGGGACAGGGGGGTAAGTGGGGCCAACGTCCTGACTTTC.